The T cell receptor (beta chain) described here comes from a study of T-cell memory formation after mild COVID-19. From germline, CDR1 is SGHRS and CDR2 YFSETQ. Trimming stripped 2 bases from V and 0 bases from J, with 13 bases between. CDR3 length: 16 amino acids. TCRdb passed the 5' RACE reads through MiXCR, listing each CDR3 protein once. The table has under 250,000 distinct CDR3 sequences, around 10% seen once. Sequenced: PBMCs or a T cell subset sorted from them (not recorded which). The origin of this receptor is a young man who had mild COVID-19 (a few samples of this study predate the infection). Cell type and time point are not known. The chain links TRBV5-1 to TRBJ2-3; D not resolved. CDR3 protein: CASSFLATGSTDTQYF. In nucleotides, the CDR3 is TGCGCCAGCAGCTTCTTAGCTACCGGTAGCACAGATACGCAGTATTTT.